The clone carrying this TCR beta chain was seen repeatedly, ten times or more. The data were obtained in a study of read filtering for tumor transcriptome and immune sequencing. The germline V gene encodes CDR1 SGHAT and CDR2 FQNNGV. CDR3 size: 13 residues. Trimming took 8 bases from V and 3 from J, leaving 13 bases between them. Molecular barcoded adaptors covering alpha/delta and beta/gamma chains were used on approximately 400 ng RNA. TCRdb redid the calling of the reads with MiXCR, one entry per CDR3 protein. This sample has about 90,000 distinct CDR3 sequences, with 9% to 15% found just once. At the time of active disease, bone marrow was collected from every patient.

Sequencing was performed on a population of CD138-negative cells sorted from bone marrow. This sequence was found in a donor aged 40 or over with multiple myeloma. The V and J genes are TRBV11-2 and TRBJ1-1; D is undetermined. Written as DNA, the CDR3 is TGTGCCAGCTCCCGGCAGGTAGACACTGAAGCTTTCTTT. Translated: CASSRQVDTEAFF.